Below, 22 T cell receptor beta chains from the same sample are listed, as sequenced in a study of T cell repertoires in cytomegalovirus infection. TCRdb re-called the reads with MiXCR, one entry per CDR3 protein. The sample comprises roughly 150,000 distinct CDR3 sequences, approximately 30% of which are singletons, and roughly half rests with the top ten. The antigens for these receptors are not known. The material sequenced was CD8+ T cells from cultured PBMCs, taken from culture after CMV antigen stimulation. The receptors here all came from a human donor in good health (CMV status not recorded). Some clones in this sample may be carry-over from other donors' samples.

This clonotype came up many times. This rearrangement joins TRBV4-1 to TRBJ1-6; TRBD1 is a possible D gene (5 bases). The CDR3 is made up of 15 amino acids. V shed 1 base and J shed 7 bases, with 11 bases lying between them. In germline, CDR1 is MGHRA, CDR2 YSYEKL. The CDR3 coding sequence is TGCGCCAGCAGCCAAGTCACGGCAGGGAATTCACCCCTCCACTTT. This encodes CASSQVTAGNSPLHF.

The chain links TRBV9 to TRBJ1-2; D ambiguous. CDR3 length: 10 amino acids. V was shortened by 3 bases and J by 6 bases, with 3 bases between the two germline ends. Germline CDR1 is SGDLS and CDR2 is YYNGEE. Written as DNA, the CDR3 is TGTGCCAGCAGCGAGGATGGCTACACCTTC. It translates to CASSEDGYTF.

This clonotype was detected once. CDR3 sequence reads: CASSEEGLAGGLRDEQFF. The CDR3 DNA is TGTGCCAGCAGTGAAGAAGGACTAGCGGGGGGGCTTCGGGATGAGCAGTTCTTC. The genes are TRBV2 and TRBJ2-1, with 15 bases lining up with TRBD2. This CDR3 spans 18 amino acids. CDR1 is SNHLY and CDR2 is FYNNEI in the germline V gene. V lost 1 base to trimming and J lost 8 bases; unmatched junction nucleotides: 9.

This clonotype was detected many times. CDR3: CASSSVRGRGQETQYF. The DNA of the CDR3 is TGTGCCAGCAGCTCCGTTAGGGGGCGCGGTCAAGAGACCCAGTACTTC. V and J are TRBV7-2 and TRBJ2-5; TRBD1 aligns across 7 bases. CDR1 is SGHTA and CDR2 is FQGNSA in the germline V gene. CDR3 length: 16 residues. The V gene end was trimmed by 4 bases and the J gene end by 2 bases; junction bases not matched to a gene: 10.

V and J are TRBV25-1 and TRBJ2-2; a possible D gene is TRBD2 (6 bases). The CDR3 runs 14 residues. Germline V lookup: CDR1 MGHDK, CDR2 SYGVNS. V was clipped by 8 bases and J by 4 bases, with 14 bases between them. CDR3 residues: CASSQTSLTGELFF. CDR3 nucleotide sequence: TGTGCCAGCTCACAGACTAGTCTCACCGGGGAGCTGTTTTTT. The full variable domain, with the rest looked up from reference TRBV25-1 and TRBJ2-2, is EADIYQTPRYLVIGTGKKITLECSQTMGHDKMYWYQQDPGMELHLIHYSYGVNSTEKGDLSSESTVSRIRTEHFPLTLESARPSHTSQYLCASSQTSLTGELFFGEGSRLTVL.

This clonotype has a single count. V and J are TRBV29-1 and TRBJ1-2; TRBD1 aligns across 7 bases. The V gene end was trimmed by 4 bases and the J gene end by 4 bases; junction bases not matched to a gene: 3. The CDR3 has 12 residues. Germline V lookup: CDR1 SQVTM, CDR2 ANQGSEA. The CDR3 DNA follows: TGCAGCGTTGTGGGACAGAGCTATGGCTACACCTTC. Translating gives CSVVGQSYGYTF.

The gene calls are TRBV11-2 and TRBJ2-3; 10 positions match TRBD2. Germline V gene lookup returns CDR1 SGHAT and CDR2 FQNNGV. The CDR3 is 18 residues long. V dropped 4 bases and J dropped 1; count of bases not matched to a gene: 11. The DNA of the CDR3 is TGTGCCAGCAGCTCGTGGGGTAGCGGGGGGACCGGCACAGATACGCAGTATTTT. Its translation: CASSSWGSGGTGTDTQYF.

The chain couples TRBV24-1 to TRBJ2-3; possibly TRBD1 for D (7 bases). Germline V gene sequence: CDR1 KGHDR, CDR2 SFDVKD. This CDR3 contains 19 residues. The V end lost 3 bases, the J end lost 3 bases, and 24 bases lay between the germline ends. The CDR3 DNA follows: TGTGCCACCAGTGATCTGGGAGGCAGGCAGGGGGATTCTACAGATACGCAGTATTTT. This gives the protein CATSDLGGRQGDSTDTQYF.

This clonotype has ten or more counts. For the CDR3, the DNA is TGTGCCAGCAGCTTAACAAGGCAGGCTGATCAGCCCCAGCATTTT. It encodes CASSLTRQADQPQHF. V is TRBV7-9 and J is TRBJ1-5; no reliable D call. With 2 bases removed from V and 5 bases from J, the gap between germline ends came to 13 bases. This CDR3 contains 15 residues. Germline V gene sequence: CDR1 SEHNR, CDR2 FQNEAQ (reference sequence). The complete variable domain, with remaining parts taken from reference TRBV7-9 and TRBJ1-5, reads DTGVSQNPRHKITKRGQNVTFRCDPISEHNRLYWYRQTLGQGPEFLTYFQNEAQLEKSRLLSDRFSAERPKGSFSTLEIQRTEQGDSAMYLCASSLTRQADQPQHFGDGTRLSIL.

The CDR3 region has the DNA TGTGCCAGCAGTTTCCAGGGAGGAAATAATTCACCCCTCCACTTT. As protein: CASSFQGGNNSPLHF. The gene calls are TRBV12-3 or TRBV12-4 and TRBJ1-6; D might be TRBD1 (5 bases). The CDR3 has 15 residues. The V end lost 3 bases, the J end lost 5 bases, and 11 bases lay between the germline ends.

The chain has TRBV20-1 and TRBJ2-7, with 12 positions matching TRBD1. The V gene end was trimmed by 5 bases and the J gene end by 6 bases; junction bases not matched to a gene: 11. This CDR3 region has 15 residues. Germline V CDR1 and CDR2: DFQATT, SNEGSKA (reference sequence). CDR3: CSAHRLGTGGAEQYF. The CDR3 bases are TGCAGTGCTCATAGGCTCGGGACAGGGGGCGCCGAGCAGTACTTC.

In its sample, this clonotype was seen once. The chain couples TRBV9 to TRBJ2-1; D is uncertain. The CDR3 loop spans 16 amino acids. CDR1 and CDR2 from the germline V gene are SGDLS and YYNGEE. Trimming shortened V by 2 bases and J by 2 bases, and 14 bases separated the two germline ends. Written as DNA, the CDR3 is TGTGCCAGCAGCGTCGCTGTAGGACCAACCTACAATGAGCAGTTCTTC. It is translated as CASSVAVGPTYNEQFF.

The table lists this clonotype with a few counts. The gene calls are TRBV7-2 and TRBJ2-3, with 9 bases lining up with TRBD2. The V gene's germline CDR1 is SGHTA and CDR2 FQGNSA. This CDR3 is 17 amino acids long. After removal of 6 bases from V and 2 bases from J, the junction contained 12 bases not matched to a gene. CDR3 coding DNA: TGTGCCAGCAGTTCGCCAGAAGCGGGGGGAGACACAGATACGCAGTATTTT. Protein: CASSSPEAGGDTDTQYF.

The CDR3 nucleotides read TGTGCCAGCAGCCCGGGGGGAGGGGGCAAAAACATTCAGTACTTC. Translation: CASSPGGGGKNIQYF. The rearrangement uses TRBV7-6 and TRBJ2-4, with D perhaps matching TRBD2 (7 bases). V was clipped by 5 bases and J by 3 bases, with 14 bases between them. This CDR3 is built from 15 residues. Germline-derived CDR1 and CDR2 are SGHVS and FNYEAQ.

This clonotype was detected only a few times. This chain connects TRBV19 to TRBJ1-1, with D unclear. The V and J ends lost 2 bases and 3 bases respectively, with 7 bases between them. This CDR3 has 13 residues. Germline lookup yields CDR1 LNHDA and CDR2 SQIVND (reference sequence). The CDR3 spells CASSIQRYTEAFF. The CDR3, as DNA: TGTGCCAGTAGTATACAAAGATACACTGAAGCTTTCTTT.

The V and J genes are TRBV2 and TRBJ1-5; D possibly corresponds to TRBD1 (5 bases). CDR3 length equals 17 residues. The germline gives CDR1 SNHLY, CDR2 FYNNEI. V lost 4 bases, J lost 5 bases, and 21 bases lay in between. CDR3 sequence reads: CASSGAPGVSAYQPQHF. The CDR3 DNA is TGTGCCAGCAGTGGGGCTCCGGGGGTTTCCGCTTATCAGCCCCAGCATTTT.

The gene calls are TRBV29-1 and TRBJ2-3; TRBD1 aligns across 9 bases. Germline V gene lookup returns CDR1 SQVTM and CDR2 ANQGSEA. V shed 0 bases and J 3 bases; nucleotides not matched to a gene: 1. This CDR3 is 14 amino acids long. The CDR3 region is CSVEDDRGTDTQYF. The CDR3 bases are TGCAGCGTTGAAGACGACAGGGGGACAGATACGCAGTATTTT.

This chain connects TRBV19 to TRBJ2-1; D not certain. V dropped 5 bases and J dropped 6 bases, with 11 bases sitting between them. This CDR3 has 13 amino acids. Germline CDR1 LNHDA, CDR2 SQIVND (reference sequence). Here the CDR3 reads CASSVSFGNEQFF. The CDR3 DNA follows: TGTGCCAGTAGTGTCTCATTTGGCAATGAGCAGTTCTTC.

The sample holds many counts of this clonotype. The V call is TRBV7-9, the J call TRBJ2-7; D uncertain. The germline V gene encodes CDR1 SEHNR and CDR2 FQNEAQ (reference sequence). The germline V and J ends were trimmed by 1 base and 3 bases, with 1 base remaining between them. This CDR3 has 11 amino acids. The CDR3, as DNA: TGTGCCAGCAGCTTAGACTACGAGCAGTACTTC. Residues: CASSLDYEQYF.

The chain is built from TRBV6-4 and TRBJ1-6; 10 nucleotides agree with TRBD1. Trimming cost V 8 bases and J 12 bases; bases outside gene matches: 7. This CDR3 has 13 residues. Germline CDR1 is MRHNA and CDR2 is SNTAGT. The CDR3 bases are TGTGCCAGCGGTTGGGACAGGGGCCAACCCCTCCACTTT. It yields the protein CASGWDRGQPLHF.

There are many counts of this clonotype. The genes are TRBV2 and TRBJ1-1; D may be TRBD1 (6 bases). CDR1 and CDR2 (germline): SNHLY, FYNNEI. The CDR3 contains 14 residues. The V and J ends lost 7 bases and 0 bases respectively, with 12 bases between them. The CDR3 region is CASTQDSMNTEAFF. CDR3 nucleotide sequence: TGTGCCAGCACCCAGGACAGTATGAACACTGAAGCTTTCTTT. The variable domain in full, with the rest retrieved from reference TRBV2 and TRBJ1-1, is EPEVTQTPSHQVTQMGQEVILRCVPISNHLYFYWYRQILGQKVEFLVSFYNNEISEKSEIFDDQFSVERPDGSNFTLKIRSTKLEDSAMYFCASTQDSMNTEAFFGQGTRLTVV.

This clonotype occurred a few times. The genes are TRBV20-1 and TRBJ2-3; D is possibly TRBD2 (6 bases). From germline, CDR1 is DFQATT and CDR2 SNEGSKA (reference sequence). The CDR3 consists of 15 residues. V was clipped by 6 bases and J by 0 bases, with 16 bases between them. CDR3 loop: CSALAGRGSTDTQYF. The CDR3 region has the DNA TGCAGTGCCCTAGCCGGACGGGGGAGCACAGATACGCAGTATTTT.